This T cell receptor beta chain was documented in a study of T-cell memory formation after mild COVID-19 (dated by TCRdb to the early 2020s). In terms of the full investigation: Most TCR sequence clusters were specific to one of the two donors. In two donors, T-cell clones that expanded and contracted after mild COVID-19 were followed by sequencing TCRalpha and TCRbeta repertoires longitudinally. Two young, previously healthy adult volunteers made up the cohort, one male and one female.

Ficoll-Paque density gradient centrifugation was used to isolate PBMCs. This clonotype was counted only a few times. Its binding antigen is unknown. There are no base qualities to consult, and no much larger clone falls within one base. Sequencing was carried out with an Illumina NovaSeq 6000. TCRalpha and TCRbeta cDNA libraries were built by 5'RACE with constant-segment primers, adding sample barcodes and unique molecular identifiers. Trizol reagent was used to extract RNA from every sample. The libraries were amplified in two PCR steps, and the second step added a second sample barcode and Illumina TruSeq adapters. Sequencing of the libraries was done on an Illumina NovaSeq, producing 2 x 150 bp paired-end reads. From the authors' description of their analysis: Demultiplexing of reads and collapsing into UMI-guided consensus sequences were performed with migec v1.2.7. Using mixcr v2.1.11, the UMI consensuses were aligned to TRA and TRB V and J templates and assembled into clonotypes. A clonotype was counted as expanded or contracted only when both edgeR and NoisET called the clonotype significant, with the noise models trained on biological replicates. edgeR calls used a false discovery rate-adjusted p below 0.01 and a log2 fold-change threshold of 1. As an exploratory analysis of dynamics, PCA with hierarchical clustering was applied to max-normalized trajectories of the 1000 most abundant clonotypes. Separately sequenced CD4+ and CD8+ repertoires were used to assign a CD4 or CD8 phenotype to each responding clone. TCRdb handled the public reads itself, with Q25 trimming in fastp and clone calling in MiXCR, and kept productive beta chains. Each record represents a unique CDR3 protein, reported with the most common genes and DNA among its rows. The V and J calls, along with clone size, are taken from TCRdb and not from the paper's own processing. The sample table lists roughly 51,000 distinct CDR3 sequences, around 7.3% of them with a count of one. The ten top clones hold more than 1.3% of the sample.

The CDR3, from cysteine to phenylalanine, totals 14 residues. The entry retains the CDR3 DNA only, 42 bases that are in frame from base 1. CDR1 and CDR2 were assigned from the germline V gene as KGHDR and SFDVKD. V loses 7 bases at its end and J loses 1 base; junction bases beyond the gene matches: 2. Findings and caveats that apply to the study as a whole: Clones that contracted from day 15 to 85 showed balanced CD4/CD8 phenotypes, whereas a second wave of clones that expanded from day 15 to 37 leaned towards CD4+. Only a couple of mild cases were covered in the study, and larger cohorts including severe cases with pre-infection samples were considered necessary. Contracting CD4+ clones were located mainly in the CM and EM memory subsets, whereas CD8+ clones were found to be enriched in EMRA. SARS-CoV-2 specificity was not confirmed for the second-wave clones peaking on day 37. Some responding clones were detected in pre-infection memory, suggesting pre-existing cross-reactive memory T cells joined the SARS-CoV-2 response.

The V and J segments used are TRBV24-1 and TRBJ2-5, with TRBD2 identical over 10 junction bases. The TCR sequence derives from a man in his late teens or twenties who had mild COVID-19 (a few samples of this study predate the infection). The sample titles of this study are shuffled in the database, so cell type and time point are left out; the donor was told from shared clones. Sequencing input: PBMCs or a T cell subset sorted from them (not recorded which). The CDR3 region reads CATSLAGVQETQYF. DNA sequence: TGTGCCACCAGCCTAGCGGGGGTCCAAGAGACCCAGTACTTC.